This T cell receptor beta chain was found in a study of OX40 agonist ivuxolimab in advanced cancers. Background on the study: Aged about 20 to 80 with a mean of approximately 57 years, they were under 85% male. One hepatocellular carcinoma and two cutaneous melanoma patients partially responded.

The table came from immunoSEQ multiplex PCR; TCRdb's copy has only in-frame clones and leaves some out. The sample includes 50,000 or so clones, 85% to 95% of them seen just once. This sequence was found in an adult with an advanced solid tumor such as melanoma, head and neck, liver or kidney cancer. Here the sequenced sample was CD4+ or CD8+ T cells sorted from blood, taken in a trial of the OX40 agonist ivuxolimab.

CDR3 residues: CASSDRLPLYEQFF. Here the CDR3 DNA reads TGCGCCAGCAGTGACCGGCTACCCCTCTATGAGCAGTTCTTC. The chain combines TRBV10-2 with TRBJ2-1; no clear D gene. There are 14 residues in the CDR3. The germline V gene encodes CDR1 WSHSY and CDR2 SAAADI. The V end lost 3 bases, the J end lost 8 bases, and 14 bases lay between the germline ends.